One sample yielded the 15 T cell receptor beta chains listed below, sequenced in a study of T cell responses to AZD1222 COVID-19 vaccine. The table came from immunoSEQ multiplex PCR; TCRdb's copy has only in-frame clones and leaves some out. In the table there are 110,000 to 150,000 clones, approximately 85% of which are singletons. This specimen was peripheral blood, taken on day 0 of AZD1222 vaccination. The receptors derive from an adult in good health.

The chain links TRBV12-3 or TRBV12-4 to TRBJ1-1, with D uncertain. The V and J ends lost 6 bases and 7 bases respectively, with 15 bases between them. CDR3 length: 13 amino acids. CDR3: CASRREGAYEAFF. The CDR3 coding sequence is TGTGCCAGCAGGAGGGAGGGCGCCTATGAAGCTTTCTTT.

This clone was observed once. The chain's CDR3 is CASSPSGELFF. Written as DNA, the CDR3 is TGTGCCAGCTCACCGTCCGGGGAGCTGTTTTTT. This chain connects TRBV18 to TRBJ2-2; unclear D gene. Per germline, CDR1 KGHSH and CDR2 LQKENI. This CDR3 is built from 11 residues. The V end lost 3 bases, the J end lost 6 bases, and 2 bases lay between the germline ends.

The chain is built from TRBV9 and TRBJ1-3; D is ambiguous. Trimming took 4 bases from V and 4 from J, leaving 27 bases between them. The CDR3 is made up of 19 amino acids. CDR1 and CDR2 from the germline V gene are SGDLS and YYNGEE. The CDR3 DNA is TGTGCCAGCAGCCCTTCAAATATTCCAAGGTCCGACGGGGGAAACACCATATATTTT. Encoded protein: CASSPSNIPRSDGGNTIYF.

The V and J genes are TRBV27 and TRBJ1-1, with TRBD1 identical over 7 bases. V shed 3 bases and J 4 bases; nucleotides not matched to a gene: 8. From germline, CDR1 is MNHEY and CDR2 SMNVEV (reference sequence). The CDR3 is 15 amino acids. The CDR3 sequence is CASSFPTGTSTEAFF. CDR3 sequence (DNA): TGTGCCAGCAGTTTTCCGACAGGGACAAGCACTGAAGCTTTCTTT.

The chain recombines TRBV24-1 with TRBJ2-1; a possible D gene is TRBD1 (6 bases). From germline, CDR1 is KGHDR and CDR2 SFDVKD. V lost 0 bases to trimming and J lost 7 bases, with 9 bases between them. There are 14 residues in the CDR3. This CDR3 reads CATSDLGGGNEQFF. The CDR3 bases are TGTGCCACCAGTGATTTGGGGGGCGGGAATGAGCAGTTCTTC.

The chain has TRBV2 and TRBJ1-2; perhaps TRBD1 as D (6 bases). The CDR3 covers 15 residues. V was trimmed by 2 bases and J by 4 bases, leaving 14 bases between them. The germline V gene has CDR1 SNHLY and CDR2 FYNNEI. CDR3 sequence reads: CASSEQRGHGYGYTF. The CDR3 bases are TGTGCCAGCAGTGAACAGCGGGGGCACGGCTATGGCTACACCTTC.

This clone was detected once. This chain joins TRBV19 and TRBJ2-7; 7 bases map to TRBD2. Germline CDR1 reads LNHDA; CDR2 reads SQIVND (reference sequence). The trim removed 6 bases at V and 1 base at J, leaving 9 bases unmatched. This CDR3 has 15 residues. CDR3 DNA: TGTGCCAGTAGCCCGGGGAGGGCAGGATCCTACGAGCAGTACTTC. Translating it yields CASSPGRAGSYEQYF.

DNA for the CDR3: TGTGCCAGCAGTCCCGCCTTGGGCTACACCTTC. Translating it yields CASSPALGYTF. This chain uses TRBV27 with TRBJ1-2; D gene ambiguous. This CDR3 has 11 residues. V dropped 5 bases and J dropped 8 bases, with 9 bases sitting between them. Germline V gene sequence: CDR1 MNHEY, CDR2 SMNVEV (reference sequence).

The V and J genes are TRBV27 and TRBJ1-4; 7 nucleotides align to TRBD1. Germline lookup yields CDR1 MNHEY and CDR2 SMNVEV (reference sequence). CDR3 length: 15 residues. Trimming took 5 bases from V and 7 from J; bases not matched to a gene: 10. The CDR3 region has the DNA TGTGCCAGCAGTGCGAACAGGGGAGGGGGTGAAAAACTGTTTTTT. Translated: CASSANRGGGEKLFF.

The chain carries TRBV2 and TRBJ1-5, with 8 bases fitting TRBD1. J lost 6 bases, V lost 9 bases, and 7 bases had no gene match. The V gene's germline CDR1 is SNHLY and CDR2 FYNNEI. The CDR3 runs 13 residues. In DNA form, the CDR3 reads TGTGCCAGTGATCAGGGGGCCGGTCAGCCCCAGCATTTT. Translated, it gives CASDQGAGQPQHF.

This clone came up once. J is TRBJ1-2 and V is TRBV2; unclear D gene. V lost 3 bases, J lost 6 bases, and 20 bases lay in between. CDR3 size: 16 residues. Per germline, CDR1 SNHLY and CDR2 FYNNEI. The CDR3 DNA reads TGTGCCAGCAGTGACACGGGGTTGACGGGAGAGGATGGCTACACCTTC. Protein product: CASSDTGLTGEDGYTF.

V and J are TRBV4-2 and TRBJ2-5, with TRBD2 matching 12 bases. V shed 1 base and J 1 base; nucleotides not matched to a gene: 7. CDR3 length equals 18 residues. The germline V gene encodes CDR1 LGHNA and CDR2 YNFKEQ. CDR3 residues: CASSQAPSGGATQETQYF. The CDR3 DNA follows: TGTGCCAGCAGCCAAGCCCCTAGCGGGGGGGCCACCCAAGAGACCCAGTACTTC.

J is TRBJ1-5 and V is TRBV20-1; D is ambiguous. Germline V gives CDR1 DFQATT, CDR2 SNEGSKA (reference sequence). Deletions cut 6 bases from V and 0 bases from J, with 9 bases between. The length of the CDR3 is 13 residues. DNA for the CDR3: TGCAGTGCCAGTGCGCTTAGCAATCAGCCCCAGCATTTT. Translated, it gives CSASALSNQPQHF.

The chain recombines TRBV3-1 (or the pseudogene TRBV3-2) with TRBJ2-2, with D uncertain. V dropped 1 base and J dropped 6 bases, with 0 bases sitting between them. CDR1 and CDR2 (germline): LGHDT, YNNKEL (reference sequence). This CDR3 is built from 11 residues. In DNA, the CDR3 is TGTGCCAGCAGCCAAGCCGGGGAGCTGTTTTTT. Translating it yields CASSQAGELFF.

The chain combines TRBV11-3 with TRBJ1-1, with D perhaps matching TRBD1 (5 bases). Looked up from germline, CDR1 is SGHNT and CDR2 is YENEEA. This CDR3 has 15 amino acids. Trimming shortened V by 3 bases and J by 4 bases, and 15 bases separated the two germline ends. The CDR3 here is CASSLTGTGGTEAFF. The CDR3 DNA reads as TGTGCCAGCAGCTTGACCGGGACCGGGGGCACTGAAGCTTTCTTT.